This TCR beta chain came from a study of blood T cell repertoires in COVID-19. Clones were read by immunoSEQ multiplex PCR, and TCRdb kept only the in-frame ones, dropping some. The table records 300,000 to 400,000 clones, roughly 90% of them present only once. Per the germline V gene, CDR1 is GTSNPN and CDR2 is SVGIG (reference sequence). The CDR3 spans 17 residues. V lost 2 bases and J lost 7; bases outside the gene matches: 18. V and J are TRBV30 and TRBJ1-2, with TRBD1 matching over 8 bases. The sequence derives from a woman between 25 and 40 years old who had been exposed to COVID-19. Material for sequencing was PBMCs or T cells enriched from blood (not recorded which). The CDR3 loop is CAWSRVMGQGAFSGYTF. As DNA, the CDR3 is TGTGCCTGGAGTAGGGTGATGGGTCAGGGGGCGTTCTCTGGCTACACCTTC.